This is a list of T cell receptor beta chains from one sample in a study of T cells in Graves' hyperthyroidism and ophthalmopathy. TCRdb processed the multiplex PCR reads anew with MiXCR; each CDR3 protein has one entry. Here the sample spans more than 500,000 distinct CDR3 sequences, 35% to 50% being singletons. The specimen sequenced was peripheral blood or thyroid tissue (not recorded which). The receptors were gathered from an adult woman with Graves' disease, either hyperthyroidism or ophthalmopathy (not recorded which). CDR3s include the opening cysteine and the closing phenylalanine or tryptophan. A D gene is named only where the DNA matches it firmly. Clone size, where shown, is once, few, many, or a class for clones that have expanded.

DNA: TGTGCCAGTAGCAGGGGGGACAGGAACACCGGGGAGCTGTTTTTT
CDR3: CASSRGDRNTGELFF
J: TRBJ2-2
V: TRBV19
D: NA
size: many

DNA: TGTGCCATCAGGTCAACAGGGCCCTCTGGAAACACCATATATTTT
CDR3: CAIRSTGPSGNTIYF
J: TRBJ1-3
V: TRBV10-3
D: NA
size: NA

DNA: TGTGCCGGGTCCAACGGGGAGAGCTCTGGAAACACCATATATTTT
CDR3: CAGSNGESSGNTIYF
J: TRBJ1-3
V: TRBV7-8
D: NA
size: NA

DNA: TGTGCCATCAATAACGGATACACCGGGGAGCTGTTTTTT
CDR3: CAINNGYTGELFF
J: TRBJ2-2
V: TRBV10-3
D: NA
size: NA

DNA: TGTGCCGGTAGAACAGGGGGCGATGGCTACACCTTC
CDR3: CAGRTGGDGYTF
J: TRBJ1-2
V: TRBV19
D: TRBD1
size: many

DNA: TGCAGACGACAGGGGGCCATGACTGAAGCTTTCTTT
CDR3: CRRQGAMTEAFF
J: TRBJ1-1
V: TRBV29-1
D: TRBD1
size: NA

DNA: TGTGCCAGCAGCTTAACCGACGGACAGGAGTACGAGCAGTACTTC
CDR3: CASSLTDGQEYEQYF
J: TRBJ2-7
V: TRBV11-2
D: TRBD1
size: many

DNA: TGTGTCAGCAGCCCACCTGAGTTACCGACCACTGAAGCTTTCTTT
CDR3: CVSSPPELPTTEAFF
J: TRBJ1-1
V: TRBV6-6
D: NA
size: NA

DNA: TGTGCCAGCAGCTTAGGAGCCCGCGCTAACTATGGCTACACCTTC
CDR3: CASSLGARANYGYTF
J: TRBJ1-2
V: TRBV7-9
D: NA
size: few

DNA: TGCGCCAGCAGGGTGGCAGAGATGAACACTGAAGCTTTCTTT
CDR3: CASRVAEMNTEAFF
J: TRBJ1-1
V: TRBV10-1
D: NA
size: NA

DNA: TGTGCCATCAGTGACCACGCGGGGACAGGGGGCTTCAGGGAGACCCAGTACTTC
CDR3: CAISDHAGTGGFRETQYF
J: TRBJ2-5
V: TRBV6-1
D: TRBD1
size: NA

DNA: TGTGCCAGCAGCCTCCTTCCGGGGTCGGCCTACGAGCAGTACTTC
CDR3: CASSLLPGSAYEQYF
J: TRBJ2-7
V: TRBV7-3
D: NA
size: many

DNA: TGTGCCAGTAGTACTAGCGCCCACTACGAGCAGTACTTC
CDR3: CASSTSAHYEQYF
J: TRBJ2-7
V: TRBV19
D: NA
size: many

DNA: TGTGCCAGCAGCCTGCAAGCGGGAAGCTACGAGCAGTACTTC
CDR3: CASSLQAGSYEQYF
J: TRBJ2-7
V: TRBV7-3
D: TRBD2
size: NA

DNA: TGCGCCAGCAGCCAAGAGATGGAGCGGGAGGCCTACGAGCAGTACTTC
CDR3: CASSQEMEREAYEQYF
J: TRBJ2-7
V: TRBV4-1
D: TRBD2
size: NA

DNA: TGCAGCGTTGAAGTACAGTATCGTGAAGCTTTCTTT
CDR3: CSVEVQYREAFF
J: TRBJ1-1
V: TRBV29-1
D: NA
size: NA

DNA: TGCGCCAGCAGCCAAGATCCTCTAGCGGGAGGGACGTCTGGGGAGCTGTTTTTT
CDR3: CASSQDPLAGGTSGELFF
J: TRBJ2-2
V: TRBV4-3
D: TRBD2
size: NA

DNA: TGTGCCAGCAGCTCGACAGGGGGATACCAAGAGACCCAGTACTTC
CDR3: CASSSTGGYQETQYF
J: TRBJ2-5
V: TRBV6-5
D: TRBD1
size: NA

DNA: TGTGCCAGCAGCCCCCTCGCAGGGAATAATTCACCCCTCCACTTT
CDR3: CASSPLAGNNSPLHF
J: TRBJ1-6
V: TRBV11-2
D: NA
size: many

DNA: TGTGCCAGCAGCTTAGACAGGGTCACTGAAGCTTTCTTT
CDR3: CASSLDRVTEAFF
J: TRBJ1-1
V: TRBV5-1
D: TRBD1
size: many

DNA: TGTGCCAGCAGCCCATTTGGGACGGCTGAAGCTTTCTTT
CDR3: CASSPFGTAEAFF
J: TRBJ1-1
V: TRBV3-1
D: NA
size: many

DNA: TGTGCCAGCAGTTTAGGGGTATCAGCGAACACTGAAGCTTTCTTT
CDR3: CASSLGVSANTEAFF
J: TRBJ1-1
V: TRBV27
D: NA
size: few

DNA: TGTGCCAGCAGGGGGCATGGGATAGCAGAAAAACTGTTTTTT
CDR3: CASRGHGIAEKLFF
J: TRBJ1-4
V: TRBV6-6
D: NA
size: NA

DNA: TGCGCCAGCAGCCAGGGGACTAGCGGGACTCCTTATGGGACCCAGTACTTC
CDR3: CASSQGTSGTPYGTQYF
J: TRBJ2-5
V: TRBV5-1
D: TRBD2
size: once